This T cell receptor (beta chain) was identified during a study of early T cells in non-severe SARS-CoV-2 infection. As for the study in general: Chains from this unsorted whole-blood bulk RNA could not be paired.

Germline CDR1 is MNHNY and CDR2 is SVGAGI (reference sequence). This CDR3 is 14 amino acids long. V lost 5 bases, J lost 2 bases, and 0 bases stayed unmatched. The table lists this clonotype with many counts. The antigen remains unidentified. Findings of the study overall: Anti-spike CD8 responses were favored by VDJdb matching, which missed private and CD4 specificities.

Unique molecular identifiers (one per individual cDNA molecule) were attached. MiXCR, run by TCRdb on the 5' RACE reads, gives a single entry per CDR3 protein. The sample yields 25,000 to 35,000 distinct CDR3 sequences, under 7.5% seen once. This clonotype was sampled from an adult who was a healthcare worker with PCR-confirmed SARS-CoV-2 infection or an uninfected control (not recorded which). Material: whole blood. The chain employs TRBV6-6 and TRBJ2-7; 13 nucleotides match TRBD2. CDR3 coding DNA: TGTGCCAGCAGTGGGACTAGCGGGGCCTACGAGCAGTACTTC. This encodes CASSGTSGAYEQYF.